The clone carrying this TCR beta chain has more than one count but fewer than ten. Antigen: not known. TCRdb's copy holds only in-frame clones and misses some; the assay was immunoSEQ multiplex PCR. The table lists around 40,000 clones, 75% to 90% of them singletons, with 3% to 4% in the top ten. This entry comes from a study of graft-versus-host responses after intestinal transplantation. General study points: Declines in HvG clones occurring early post-transplant were associated with peak circulating GvH clone levels. Investigators detected GvH clones in recipient marrow, with some emerging earlier in ileum or blood.

The length of the CDR3 is 15 residues. V was trimmed by 3 bases and J by 1 base, leaving 11 bases between them. CDR1 is MRHNA, CDR2 SNTAGT, per germline. The sample consisted of PBMCs, taken less than 1,400 days after transplant. This TCR came from a human patient who received an intestinal transplant, so some T cells may come from the graft donor. The rearrangement links TRBV6-4 to TRBJ2-3, with D possibly being TRBD1 or TRBD2 (6 bases each). The CDR3 DNA is TGTGCCAGCAGTGAGGGGGCTAGCGGCACAGATACGCAGTATTTT. Residues: CASSEGASGTDTQYF.